The 19 T cell receptor beta chains below were found in one sample sequenced in a study of blood T cells in healthy people across ages. Together with a sample-barcoded 5' primer, a J-beta primer mix was included in a second PCR lasting about 6 to 11 cycles. TCRdb ran MiXCR on the 5' RACE reads and lists one entry per CDR3 protein. The table has hundreds of thousands of distinct CDR3 sequences, approximately 53% seen once; the top ten hold 20% to 30%. Sample: blood. These receptors all come from a man aged 35 to 55 in good health.

The chain joins TRBV6-6 to TRBJ2-7; 12 bases map to TRBD1. The CDR3 is made up of 15 amino acids. Trimming removed 4 bases from V and 2 bases from J; junction bases left unmatched: 3. Germline V gene lookup returns CDR1 MNHNY and CDR2 SVGAGI (reference sequence). The CDR3 protein is CASSWGQGATYEQYF. In DNA form, the CDR3 reads TGTGCCAGCAGTTGGGGACAGGGGGCTACCTACGAGCAGTACTTC.

This clonotype was seen just once. This chain joins TRBV7-2 and TRBJ2-7; 13 nucleotides match TRBD2. This CDR3 has 14 amino acids. The germline V gene encodes CDR1 SGHTA and CDR2 FQGNSA. The trim removed 4 bases at V and 7 bases at J, leaving 4 bases unmatched. CDR3 loop: CASSSPGLAGEQYF. CDR3 DNA sequence: TGTGCCAGCAGCTCTCCGGGACTAGCGGGAGAGCAGTACTTC.

This clonotype was seen a few times. The chain uses TRBV7-9 and TRBJ1-6, with D unclear. The CDR3 is 15 amino acids. Trimming pared 4 bases from V and 4 bases from J, leaving 11 bases between. The V gene's germline CDR1 is SEHNR and CDR2 FQNEAQ (reference sequence). The CDR3 DNA reads as TGTGCCAGCAGCTCCTCGACGGAGTATAATTCACCCCTCCACTTT. It translates to CASSSSTEYNSPLHF.

In this sample, this clonotype turned up a few times. Here the CDR3 reads CASSPWTSGGAVQFF. In DNA form, the CDR3 reads TGTGCCAGCAGTCCCTGGACTAGCGGGGGGGCGGTGCAGTTCTTC. The chain has TRBV27 and TRBJ2-1; 15 bases align to TRBD2. From germline, CDR1 is MNHEY and CDR2 SMNVEV (reference sequence). This CDR3 is 15 amino acids long. Germline trimming cut 5 bases from V and 12 bases from J; bases unmatched to any gene: 8.

This chain uses TRBV7-9 with TRBJ2-3; TRBD2 agrees at 8 bases. This CDR3 has 16 amino acids. CDR1 and CDR2 (germline): SEHNR, FQNEAQ (reference sequence). V was pared by 1 base and J by 4 bases, with 7 bases of the junction left unmatched. This CDR3 is CASSLGAGVRADTQYF. The CDR3 DNA reads TGTGCCAGCAGCTTAGGAGCGGGAGTTAGGGCAGATACGCAGTATTTT.

The chain is built from TRBV20-1 and TRBJ2-1; 14 nucleotides agree with TRBD2. The germline CDR1 and CDR2 sequences are DFQATT and SNEGSKA (reference sequence). The CDR3 consists of 18 residues. The V gene end was trimmed by 5 bases and the J gene end by 0 bases; junction bases not matched to a gene: 9. CDR3 loop: CSAVRTSGGSNSYNEQFF. Here the CDR3 DNA reads TGCAGTGCTGTCCGGACTAGCGGGGGGTCGAACTCCTACAATGAGCAGTTCTTC.

The gene calls are TRBV29-1 and TRBJ1-2, with TRBD1 matching 11 bases. Looked up from germline, CDR1 is SQVTM and CDR2 is ANQGSEA. This CDR3 is 19 amino acids long. J was trimmed by 2 bases and V by 6 bases; bases with no gene match: 20. DNA of the CDR3: TGCAGCGTGAAGGACAGGGGGCGCGCTTTATCGACGGGCAACTATGGCTACACCTTC. Encoded protein: CSVKDRGRALSTGNYGYTF.

The V and J genes are TRBV7-2 and TRBJ1-2; 9 bases match TRBD1. The germline CDR1 and CDR2 sequences are SGHTA and FQGNSA. The CDR3 is made up of 16 amino acids. The J segment lost 5 bases and the V segment lost 5 bases, leaving 12 bases of the junction unmatched. In nucleotides, the CDR3 is TGTGCCAGCAGCCCCGACTCCGGGACAGGGCAATATGGCTACACCTTC. Protein: CASSPDSGTGQYGYTF.

This chain connects TRBV2 to TRBJ2-4, with D possibly called TRBD1 or TRBD2 (7 bases each). Trimming cost V 6 bases and J 4 bases, with 25 bases left between them. The CDR3 covers 18 residues. Germline CDR1 SNHLY, CDR2 FYNNEI. In nucleotides, the CDR3 is TGTGCCAGCAGAGAGAAAAGGGGGCTAGCGGAGGCTAAAAACATTCAGTACTTC. It codes for CASREKRGLAEAKNIQYF.

CDR3 sequence (DNA): TGTGCCAGCAGCGGACCCGGGACAGGGGTGAGAAATGAGCAGTTCTTC. Protein: CASSGPGTGVRNEQFF. The chain is built from TRBV2 and TRBJ2-1; 10 bases agree with TRBD1. There are 16 residues in the CDR3. Germline V gives CDR1 SNHLY, CDR2 FYNNEI. The trim removed 6 bases at V and 7 bases at J, leaving 12 bases unmatched.

The chain joins TRBV7-2 to TRBJ2-5; maybe TRBD2 (5 bases). The V gene lost 7 bases and the J gene lost 11 bases, with 23 bases spanning the gap. The CDR3 contains 14 residues. Germline V gives CDR1 SGHTA, CDR2 FQGNSA. CDR3: CASIPNAGSNEQYF. The CDR3 coding sequence is TGTGCCAGCATTCCGAACGCGGGCTCCAATGAGCAGTACTTC. Full variable domain (outside the CDR3, taken from reference TRBV7-2 and TRBJ2-5): GAGVSQSPSNKVTEKGKDVELRCDPISGHTALYWYRQSLGQGLEFLIYFQGNSAPDKSGLPSDRFSAERTGGSVSTLTIQRTQQEDSAVYLCASIPNAGSNEQYFGPGTRLLVL.

This clonotype was counted only a few times. The chain combines TRBV7-9 with TRBJ2-3; 7 nucleotides align to TRBD2. Trimming cost V 1 base and J 1 base; bases outside gene matches: 5. The CDR3 is 16 residues long. Germline values: CDR1 SEHNR, CDR2 FQNEAQ (reference sequence). CDR3 nucleotide sequence: TGTGCCAGCAGCTTAGGGCTAGCGGCCGGCACAGATACGCAGTATTTT. This translates into CASSLGLAAGTDTQYF.

This clonotype has ten or more counts. This sequence joins TRBV7-3 and TRBJ2-7; 10 bases agree with TRBD2. This CDR3 contains 14 residues. Germline CDR1 and CDR2: SGHTA and FQGTGA. Germline trimming cut 3 bases from V and 7 bases from J; bases unmatched to any gene: 6. CDR3: CASSLSGGANEQYF. CDR3 DNA: TGTGCCAGCAGCTTGAGCGGGGGGGCAAATGAGCAGTACTTC.

The rearrangement joins TRBV28 to TRBJ2-7, with D possibly called TRBD1 or TRBD2 (5 bases each). The germline V and J ends were trimmed by 2 bases and 2 bases, with 10 bases remaining between them. CDR3 size: 14 residues. Looked up from germline, CDR1 is MDHEN and CDR2 is SYDVKM. CDR3 nucleotides: TGTGCCAGCAGTTTACCAGGGACCCCCTACGAGCAGTACTTC. Translating gives CASSLPGTPYEQYF.

The J gene is TRBJ2-1, the V gene TRBV28, with no clear D. Gene TRBJ2-7 matches the end of the DNA better, so the J call may be wrong. The CDR3 totals 15 residues. The V gene's germline CDR1 is MDHEN and CDR2 SYDVKM. The CDR3 DNA follows: TGTGCCAGCAGTCCCCCTCCGGAGAACTACAATGAGCAGTACTTC. It is translated as CASSPPPENYNEQYF.

This clonotype was found a few times. The V gene is TRBV6-1, the J gene TRBJ1-2, with D hard to call. CDR3 length equals 12 residues. Germline values: CDR1 MNHNS, CDR2 SASEGT. V was shortened by 4 bases and J by 6 bases, with 9 bases between the two germline ends. The CDR3 loop reads CASSASRHGYTF. For the CDR3, the DNA is TGTGCCAGCAGTGCCTCCCGCCATGGCTACACCTTC.

Only a few counts were recorded for this clonotype. The chain carries TRBV7-2 and TRBJ2-6; tentative D call: TRBD1 (5 bases). With 3 bases removed from V and 0 bases from J, the gap between germline ends came to 9 bases. This CDR3 contains 16 residues. The V gene's germline CDR1 is SGHTA and CDR2 FQGNSA. The CDR3 here is CASSLVGASGANVLTF. CDR3 bases: TGTGCCAGCAGCTTGGTAGGGGCCTCTGGGGCCAACGTCCTGACTTTC.

This chain links TRBV4-2 with TRBJ2-1; D is unclear. The V and J ends lost 8 bases and 5 bases respectively, with 7 bases between them. The CDR3 contains 11 residues. From germline, CDR1 is LGHNA and CDR2 YNFKEQ. The CDR3 DNA reads as TGTGCCAGCGCTTTAGACAATGAGCAGTTCTTC. Translating it yields CASALDNEQFF.

CDR3 bases: TGTGCCACCAGGGACAGGGACTATGGCTACACCTTC. Its translation: CATRDRDYGYTF. This chain uses TRBV24-1 with TRBJ1-2, with TRBD1 matching over 8 bases. The CDR3 is 12 residues long. Germline-derived CDR1 and CDR2 are KGHDR and SFDVKD. Losses at the gene ends were 7 bases for V and 3 bases for J; bases not matched to a gene: 0.